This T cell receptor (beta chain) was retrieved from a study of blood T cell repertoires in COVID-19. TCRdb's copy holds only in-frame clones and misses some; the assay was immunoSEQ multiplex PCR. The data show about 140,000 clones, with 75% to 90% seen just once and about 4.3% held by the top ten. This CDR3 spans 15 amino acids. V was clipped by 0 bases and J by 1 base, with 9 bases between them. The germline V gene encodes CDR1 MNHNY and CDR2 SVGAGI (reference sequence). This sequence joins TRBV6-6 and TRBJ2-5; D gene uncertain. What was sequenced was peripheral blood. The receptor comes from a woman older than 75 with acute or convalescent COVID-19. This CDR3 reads CASSYSGSPQETQYF. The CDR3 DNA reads TGTGCCAGCAGTTACTCGGGCAGTCCCCAAGAGACCCAGTACTTC.